The T cell receptor beta chain described here comes from a study of blood T cell repertoires in COVID-19. Study context: Acute and convalescent COVID-19 samples came from the United States, Italy and Spain.

Enrolled through a virtual design, the participants were between 18 and 89 years of age and came from fewer than 30 US areas. Per the original data handling: From reference gene primer amplification, estimates of nucleated cell counts were derived. Repertoires were generated with immunoSEQ multiplex PCR, while TCRdb's copy carries only in-frame clones and drops some. That table gives V, J and clone size, and the DNA gave D and trimming. The sample yields 200,000 or so clones, 83% seen once. V was pared by 4 bases and J by 1 base, with 20 bases between. This CDR3 spans 18 amino acids. Per the germline V gene, CDR1 is KGHSH and CDR2 is LQKENI.

The sequence came from a woman aged 45-59 years who had been exposed to COVID-19. This rearrangement joins TRBV18 to TRBJ1-5; maybe TRBD1 (5 bases). The sequenced sample consisted of PBMCs or T cells enriched from blood (not recorded which). The DNA for the CDR3 is TGTGCCAGCTCACGAGAAGACGCCGGGGGGACGAGCAATCAGCCCCAGCATTTT. It specifies CASSREDAGGTSNQPQHF.